These T cell receptor beta chains were read from a single sample in a study of blood T cells in healthy people across ages. TCRdb re-called the 5' RACE reads with MiXCR, one entry per CDR3 protein. The table shows around 1,900,000 distinct CDR3 sequences, with about two fifths occurring only once. The sample comprised blood. The receptors here all came from a human donor in good health. The CDR3 runs from the conserved cysteine through the conserved F or W. D genes are given only for firm matches. Clone size is shown for a subset of rows, as once, few, many or a class of expanded clone.

>once|TRBJ1-1|TRBV7-2|NA
TGTGCCAGCAGCTTCGATAGGACGGGCACTGAAGCTTTCTTT
CASSFDRTGTEAFF
>few|TRBJ1-2|TRBV6-6|NA
TGTGCCAGCAGCCAGAACTACAAGGACCGAGCTAACTATGGCTACACCTTC
CASSQNYKDRANYGYTF
>once|TRBJ2-2|TRBV7-9|NA
TGTGCCAGCACCCAACCGGCACCGAGTCGTGGAACGAACACCGGGGAGCTGTTTTTT
CASTQPAPSRGTNTGELFF
>NA|TRBJ2-3|TRBV7-2|NA
TGTGCCGGCAGCTCGAGAAGGTCAGGGGGCACAGATACGCAGTATTTT
CAGSSRRSGGTDTQYF
>NA|TRBJ2-7|TRBV5-1|NA
TGCGCCAGCAGAGCTGTCGAGCGGATTTACGAGCAGTACTTC
CASRAVERIYEQYF
>few|TRBJ2-7|TRBV5-6|NA
TGTGCCAGCACCAACGCAATAATCAGGGGACCCTCCTACGAGCAGTACTTC
CASTNAIIRGPSYEQYF
>few|TRBJ1-2|TRBV20-1|NA
TGCAGTGCTAGGGGGCCTCTCCCCGGCGATGGCTACACCTTC
CSARGPLPGDGYTF
>NA|TRBJ2-2|TRBV5-1|TRBD2
TGCGCCAGCAGCTTGGCAGCCACTAGCGGAAACACTGGGGAGCTGTTTTTT
CASSLAATSGNTGELFF
>NA|TRBJ1-2|TRBV9|TRBD1
TGTGCCAGCAGCTTACAGGGGGTTGCCTATGGCTACACCTTC
CASSLQGVAYGYTF
>NA|TRBJ2-1|TRBV3-1|NA
TGTGCCAGCAGCCCCGTATCGAGCTCCTACAATGAGCAGTTCTTC
CASSPVSSSYNEQFF
>NA|TRBJ2-5|TRBV7-8|NA
TGTGCCAGCAGCTTAGATTGGGGGGGCCGCGAATGGAGAGAGACCCAGTACTTC
CASSLDWGGREWRETQYF
>once|TRBJ1-5|TRBV10-3|TRBD1
TGTGCCACCGGACAGGGGGCCTTCGGGCAGCCCCAGCATTTT
CATGQGAFGQPQHF
>NA|TRBJ2-7|TRBV7-9|NA
TGTGCCAGCAGCTCCAGCCGGGACTGGTCGTACGAGCAGTACTTC
CASSSSRDWSYEQYF
>once|TRBJ1-2|TRBV9|TRBD1
TGTGCCAGCAGCGATACACAGGGGCGCTATGGCTACACCTTC
CASSDTQGRYGYTF
>NA|TRBJ2-4|TRBV11-2|NA
TGTGCCAGCAGCTCTCACGCGGGACTCGAAAACATTCAGTACTTC
CASSSHAGLENIQYF
>NA|TRBJ2-3|TRBV20-1|TRBD2
TGCAGTGCTAAACCCCCAACTAGCGGCACAGATACGCAGTATTTT
CSAKPPTSGTDTQYF
>NA|TRBJ2-3|TRBV30|TRBD1
TGTGCCTGGAGTGAGGGACAGGCCACAGATACGCAGTATTTT
CAWSEGQATDTQYF
>NA|TRBJ2-6|TRBV4-1|NA
TGCGCCAGCAAGACAATCTCTGGGGCCAACGTCCTGACTTTC
CASKTISGANVLTF
>NA|TRBJ1-1|TRBV6-4|NA
TGTGCCAGCAGTGCCCGGACAGCCATGAACACTGAAGCTTTCTTT
CASSARTAMNTEAFF
>NA|TRBJ2-1|TRBV7-2|NA
TGTGCCAGCACCCCAGGAGTGATCAGTTACAATGAGCAGTTCTTC
CASTPGVISYNEQFF
>NA|TRBJ2-5|TRBV6-2/TRBV6-3|NA
TGTGCCAGCTCGCGCGGCGTCCCACCCACGGAGACCCAGTACTTC
CASSRGVPPTETQYF
>few|TRBJ2-3|TRBV5-5|NA
TGTGCCAGCAGCTTGGCCAGAACAGGGAGGGATACGCAGTATTTT
CASSLARTGRDTQYF
>NA|TRBJ1-5|TRBV12-3/TRBV12-4|NA
TGTGCCTGCAGTCTTTCGGGGATGGGTCAGCCCCAGCATTTT
CACSLSGMGQPQHF
>few|TRBJ2-7|TRBV27|NA
TGTGCCAGCAGTTTATTAGGGCCGTCCAGCATGTGGGGCGAGCAGTACTTC
CASSLLGPSSMWGEQYF
>NA|TRBJ1-1|TRBV20-1|NA
TGCAGTGCTAGAGTATTATCGGGCTCAGCTTTCTTT
CSARVLSGSAFF
>NA|TRBJ2-3|TRBV12-3/TRBV12-4|NA
TGTGCCAGCAGTCCGTTCACAGGGCGAGTAATGGATACGCAGTATTTT
CASSPFTGRVMDTQYF
>few|TRBJ2-3|TRBV7-2|NA
TGTGCCAGCAGCTTAGAGGCGTCTGCTGGCACAGATACGCAGTATTTT
CASSLEASAGTDTQYF
>many|TRBJ2-7|TRBV3-1|TRBD1
TGTGCCAGCAGCCCAAGGACAGGGTCTCCCTACGAGCAGTACTTC
CASSPRTGSPYEQYF
>NA|TRBJ1-2|TRBV20-1|NA
TGCAGTGCCCGGCAGCCCCGGGACTATGGCTACACCTTC
CSARQPRDYGYTF
>NA|TRBJ2-7|TRBV2|NA
TGTGCCAGCATTCCGATGGAAGGGGAGAGACTCTACGAGCAGTACTTC
CASIPMEGERLYEQYF
>few|TRBJ2-5|TRBV5-1|NA
TGCGCCAGCAGCTTGGCCGAGAGGTACCAAGAGACCCAGTACTTC
CASSLAERYQETQYF
>NA|TRBJ2-7|TRBV28|NA
TGTGCCAGCAGTAGCAGGGACCTGACCTACGAGCAGTACTTC
CASSSRDLTYEQYF
>NA|TRBJ1-5|TRBV7-2|TRBD1
TGTGCCAGCAGCCCCCGGACAGGGGTTCGTCAGCCCCAGCATTTT
CASSPRTGVRQPQHF
>NA|TRBJ2-6|TRBV20-1|NA
TGCAGTGCTAGAGATCCGGTCTCTGGGGCCAACGTCCTGACTTTC
CSARDPVSGANVLTF
>NA|TRBJ2-3|TRBV6-2/TRBV6-3|NA
TGTGCCAGCAGTTCTCGGACCATGAGTAGCACAGATACGCAGTATTTT
CASSSRTMSSTDTQYF
>few|TRBJ2-3|TRBV2|NA
TGTGCCAGCCACACTCTCGGGGGGCCCACAGATACGCAGTATTTT
CASHTLGGPTDTQYF
>few|TRBJ2-7|TRBV5-1|NA
TGCGCCAGCAGCGAGCCGGGATACGAGCAGTACTTC
CASSEPGYEQYF
>NA|TRBJ2-1|TRBV7-2|NA
TGTGCCAGCAGGGGTCAGGAGAGCTCCTACAATGAGCAGTTCTTC
CASRGQESSYNEQFF
>NA|TRBJ2-3|TRBV7-2|NA
TGTGCCAGCGGCAGAGGGGCGAGCACAGATACGCAGTATTTT
CASGRGASTDTQYF
>NA|TRBJ1-2|TRBV2|NA
TGTGCCAGCATTGGTTTCGGGCACCTTGGCTATGGCTACACCTTC
CASIGFGHLGYGYTF
>once|TRBJ2-7|TRBV7-8|NA
TGTGCCAGCAACCTTGACCCCCACTCCTTCTACGAGCAGTACTTC
CASNLDPHSFYEQYF
>NA|TRBJ1-5|TRBV9|NA
TGTGCCAGCAGTCTAGGGGCTTATCATCAGCCCCAGCATTTT
CASSLGAYHQPQHF
>few|TRBJ1-1|TRBV12-3/TRBV12-4|NA
TGTGCCAGCAGCCAGGGGATGATAGCTTTCTTT
CASSQGMIAFF
>few|TRBJ2-1|TRBV12-3/TRBV12-4|NA
TGTGCCAGCAGTTCTCCCGGGACAAAAGGGAATGAGCAGTTCTTC
CASSSPGTKGNEQFF
>NA|TRBJ1-5|TRBV12-3/TRBV12-4|NA
TGTGCCAGCAGTTCCGGATCGGGTCAGCCCCAGCATTTT
CASSSGSGQPQHF
>NA|TRBJ2-7|TRBV10-3|NA
TGTGCCATCAGGGCCTTTCCGGAGGGGATCTACGAGCAGTACTTC
CAIRAFPEGIYEQYF
>NA|TRBJ2-1|TRBV29-1|TRBD2
TGCAGCGTTGAAGAACCGGGACTAGTCATTTTAACGACCTACAATGAGCAGTTCTTC
CSVEEPGLVILTTYNEQFF